The clone carrying this T cell receptor (beta chain) was seen only a few times. Its antigen is undetermined. In TCRdb, the reads were re-called with MiXCR into one record per CDR3 protein. The sample shows hundreds of thousands of distinct CDR3 sequences, around 31% of them seen only once. These data are taken from a study of T cell repertoires in cytomegalovirus infection. Germline CDR1 MDHEN, CDR2 SYDVKM. V shed 5 bases and J 8 bases; nucleotides not matched to a gene: 12. This CDR3 region has 15 residues. The receptor's source is a human donor in good health (CMV status not recorded). Some clones in this sample may be carry-over from other donors' samples. The chain carries TRBV28 and TRBJ2-1; 7 bases are shared with TRBD1. The specimen was cultured PBMCs, collected from culture after CMV antigen stimulation. The CDR3 nucleotides are TGTGCCAGCAGTACCAGGGACAGTTTTGGGGATGAGCAGTTCTTC. This sequence encodes CASSTRDSFGDEQFF. Full variable domain (remainder filled in from reference TRBV28 and TRBJ2-1): DVKVTQSSRYLVKRTGEKVFLECVQDMDHENMFWYRQDPGLGLRLIYFSYDVKMKEKGDIPEGYSVSREKKERFSLILESASTNQTSMYLCASSTRDSFGDEQFFGPGTRLTVL.